A single sample gave rise to the 5 T cell receptor beta chains below, sequenced in a study of blood T cell repertoires in COVID-19 (dated by TCRdb to the early 2020s). To prepare the library, the immunoSEQ multiplex PCR assay was applied. TCRdb stores this immuneACCESS table with in-frame sequences only. Part of the clones is absent; in the studies checked, under half of the shortfall reflects unresolved V genes, and no reason is known for the rest. The sample includes about 150,000 clones, with around four fifths observed a single time. The ten biggest clones cover roughly 8.8% of the sample. Sequences were obtained from peripheral blood. The receptors were gathered from a woman aged 80 or over with COVID-19, enrolled during active disease.

V gene TRBV4-1 combines with J gene TRBJ1-1; 10 bases align to TRBD1. After removal of 1 base from V and 10 bases from J, the junction contained 9 bases not matched to a gene. CDR3 length: 15 amino acids. Germline assignment: CDR1 MGHRA and CDR2 YSYEKL. The CDR3 nucleotides are TGCGCCAGCAGCCAAGTCGGTAAGACAGGGGGCGTAGCTTTCTTT. Its protein product is CASSQVGKTGGVAFF.

The gene calls are TRBV5-1 and TRBJ1-1, with 7 bases identical to TRBD1. The CDR3 spans 19 residues. V trimming: 0 bases; J trimming: 2 bases; junction bases outside the gene matches: 16. Germline loops: CDR1 SGHRS, CDR2 YFSETQ. CDR3 nucleotides: TGCGCCAGCAGCTTGGAGGGACAGCGATATTTAAATTTAAACACTGAAGCTTTCTTT. Translated: CASSLEGQRYLNLNTEAFF.

The rearrangement links TRBV29-1 to TRBJ2-2, with TRBD1 identical over 8 bases. The CDR3 consists of 11 residues. Germline-derived CDR1 and CDR2 are SQVTM and ANQGSEA. CDR3 residues: CTGGNTGELFF. The CDR3 DNA reads as TGCACAGGGGGCAACACCGGGGAGCTGTTTTTT.

The gene calls are TRBV6-1 and TRBJ2-7; D perhaps matches TRBD1 (5 bases). Germline V gene data show CDR1 as MNHNS and CDR2 as SASEGT. Trimming pared 1 base from V and 4 bases from J, leaving 11 bases between. This CDR3 region has 14 residues. CDR3 amino acids: CASSEGGAKYEQYF. The CDR3 nucleotides are TGTGCCAGCAGTGAAGGGGGCGCTAAGTACGAGCAGTACTTC.

The chain carries TRBV3-1 (or the pseudogene TRBV3-2) and TRBJ1-1; D unresolved. The CDR3 spans 14 residues. The V end lost 1 base, the J end lost 5 bases, and 11 bases lay between the germline ends. CDR1 LGHDT and CDR2 YNNKEL come from the germline V gene (reference sequence). CDR3 amino acids: CASSQGGLGTEAFF. For the CDR3, the DNA is TGTGCCAGCAGCCAAGGAGGGTTGGGGACTGAAGCTTTCTTT.